Below are 28 T cell receptor beta chains sequenced from a single sample in a study of control samples from healthy donors and cancer patients. The table came from immunoSEQ multiplex PCR; TCRdb's copy has only in-frame clones and leaves some out. There are some 250,000 clones in the sample; 82% occur only once, and 13% lies in the top ten. The sample taken for sequencing was PBMCs. The receptor source for this set is a woman in her sixties or seventies with lung cancer.

The CDR3 region has the DNA TGTGCCAGCAGCTTAGTCGGACAGAGCACAGATACGCAGTATTTT. This codes for CASSLVGQSTDTQYF. The rearrangement links TRBV11-2 to TRBJ2-3, with a tentative D call TRBD1 (6 bases). Germline V lookup: CDR1 SGHAT, CDR2 FQNNGV. Trimming removed 1 base from V and 0 bases from J, with 8 bases in between. CDR3 length equals 15 residues. The complete variable domain, with remaining parts taken from reference TRBV11-2 and TRBJ2-3, reads EAGVAQSPRYKIIEKRQSVAFWCNPISGHATLYWYQQILGQGPKLLIQFQNNGVVDDSQLPKDRFSAERLKGVDSTLKIQPAKLEDSAVYLCASSLVGQSTDTQYFGPGTRLTVL.

The gene calls are TRBV10-3 and TRBJ1-6; D might be TRBD1 (5 bases). Between the trimmed V and J ends, which lost 6 bases and 8 bases, there was a span of 11 bases. In germline, CDR1 is ENHRY, CDR2 SYGVKD. This CDR3 is built from 13 residues. The CDR3 DNA reads TGTGCCATCAGGTGGGACGGTGATTCACCCCTCCACTTT. It is translated as CAIRWDGDSPLHF.

The rearrangement links TRBV20-1 to TRBJ1-2; no firm D call. V was trimmed by 6 bases and J by 7 bases, leaving 9 bases between them. This CDR3 has 10 residues. Germline assignment: CDR1 DFQATT and CDR2 SNEGSKA (reference sequence). The CDR3 protein is CSALESGYTF. The CDR3 DNA follows: TGCAGTGCCCTGGAATCTGGCTACACCTTC.

This chain uses TRBV2 with TRBJ2-2, with 7 bases lining up with TRBD1. Looked up from germline, CDR1 is SNHLY and CDR2 is FYNNEI. The CDR3 sequence is 15 residues long. J gave up 2 bases and V 5 bases, and 5 bases lay outside the gene matches. For the CDR3, the DNA is TGTGCCAGCAGTACCGGGACAGTTAACACCGGGGAGCTGTTTTTT. Protein sequence: CASSTGTVNTGELFF.

The J gene is TRBJ1-4, the V gene TRBV19, with D possibly TRBD1 on 6 matching bases. Germline V gene lookup returns CDR1 LNHDA and CDR2 SQIVND (reference sequence). V was cut by 7 bases and J by 6 bases, with 18 bases left in between. The CDR3 spans 15 residues. The CDR3 DNA sequence: TGTGCCAGTAACAGGGCTGGTCGAGTGGATGAAAAACTGTTTTTT. It translates to CASNRAGRVDEKLFF.

This sequence joins TRBV7-8 and TRBJ2-7, with 11 bases aligning to TRBD2. CDR1 is SGHVS, CDR2 FQNEAQ, per germline. The V gene end was trimmed by 2 bases and the J gene end by 3 bases; junction bases not matched to a gene: 6. The CDR3 has 16 residues. In nucleotides, the CDR3 is TGTGCCAGCAGCTTATCGACTAGCGGGATCTACTACGAGCAGTACTTC. It is translated as CASSLSTSGIYYEQYF.

The chain is built from TRBV5-1 and TRBJ2-3; D gene uncertain. This CDR3 comprises 13 residues. With 4 bases removed from V and 7 bases from J, the gap between germline ends came to 13 bases. CDR1 is SGHRS, CDR2 YFSETQ, per germline. The CDR3 spells CASSPDTSHTQYF. The CDR3 DNA follows: TGCGCCAGCAGCCCCGACACCTCTCATACGCAGTATTTT.

The rearrangement uses TRBV29-1 and TRBJ2-7; 7 bases are a match to TRBD2. Germline CDR1 is SQVTM and CDR2 is ANQGSEA. J gave up 4 bases and V 3 bases, and 6 bases lay outside the gene matches. The length of the CDR3 is 13 residues. The CDR3 sequence: CSVDGGSIYEQYF. CDR3 DNA sequence: TGCAGCGTTGACGGCGGGAGTATTTACGAGCAGTACTTC.

This clone was observed a single time. The genes are TRBV9 and TRBJ1-4; possible D gene TRBD1, 5 bases. The CDR3 sequence is 14 residues long. Between the trimmed V and J ends, which lost 3 bases and 6 bases, there was a span of 12 bases. Germline lookup yields CDR1 SGDLS and CDR2 YYNGEE. Written as DNA, the CDR3 is TGTGCCAGCAGCGCAGGGACGGGGCATGAAAAACTGTTTTTT. As protein: CASSAGTGHEKLFF.

V usage is TRBV9 and J usage is TRBJ2-7; D not resolved. The CDR3 extends over 14 amino acids. With 4 bases removed from V and 7 bases from J, the gap between germline ends came to 18 bases. Germline-derived CDR1 and CDR2 are SGDLS and YYNGEE. The CDR3 sequence: CASSPRSGQPEQYF. CDR3 bases: TGTGCCAGCAGCCCCCGATCCGGTCAACCAGAGCAGTACTTC. Variable domain in full (rest from reference TRBV9 and TRBJ2-7): DSGVTQTPKHLITATGQRVTLRCSPRSGDLSVYWYQQSLDQGLQFLIQYYNGEERAKGNILERFSAQQFPDLHSELNLSSLELGDSALYFCASSPRSGQPEQYFGPGTRLTVT.

The chain is built from TRBV27 and TRBJ1-1; the match to TRBD1 covers 7 bases. The germline gives CDR1 MNHEY, CDR2 SMNVEV (reference sequence). V lost 6 bases to trimming and J lost 8 bases; unmatched junction nucleotides: 6. CDR3 length equals 12 residues. The CDR3 DNA follows: TGTGCCAGCAGGTACCAGGGGGGAGAAGCTTTCTTT. Its protein is CASRYQGGEAFF.

V usage is TRBV3-1 (or the pseudogene TRBV3-2) and J usage is TRBJ2-5, with 9 nucleotides matching TRBD2. V shed 4 bases, J shed 5 bases, and the junction held 8 bases outside the gene matches. CDR1 and CDR2 (germline): LGHDT, YNNKEL (reference sequence). CDR3 size: 15 residues. CDR3 in amino acids: CASSPVAGAGETQYF. The CDR3 DNA is TGTGCCAGCAGCCCGGTAGCGGGAGCTGGTGAGACCCAGTACTTC.

The rearrangement uses TRBV19 and TRBJ1-5, with D unclear. The CDR3 runs to 14 residues. From germline, CDR1 is LNHDA and CDR2 SQIVND (reference sequence). Trimming took off 4 bases at V and 3 bases at J, with 10 bases between the two ends. CDR3 bases: TGTGCCAGTAGTAGGGCGTCCCTCAATCAGCCCCAGCATTTT. Translating gives CASSRASLNQPQHF.

This chain links TRBV29-1 with TRBJ2-2, with 8 bases matching TRBD2. The CDR3 spans 15 residues. Per germline, CDR1 SQVTM and CDR2 ANQGSEA. V gave up 5 bases and J gave up 0 bases; unmatched junction bases: 5. The CDR3 region has the DNA TGCAGCGTTTTAGCGGGGCTAGCGAACACCGGGGAGCTGTTTTTT. Translated, it gives CSVLAGLANTGELFF.

This clone came up a few times. The chain combines TRBV7-8 with TRBJ2-7, with D unresolved. The CDR3 spans 13 residues. The germline V gene encodes CDR1 SGHVS and CDR2 FQNEAQ. The V end was cut by 4 bases, the J end by 5 bases, with 12 bases between. CDR3 sequence reads: CASSSLLENEQYF. The DNA for the CDR3 is TGTGCCAGCAGCTCCCTTCTAGAAAACGAGCAGTACTTC.

The V gene is TRBV28, the J gene TRBJ2-7; possibly TRBD2 for D (6 bases). The CDR3 has 16 amino acids. Between the trimmed V and J ends, which lost 4 bases and 0 bases, there was a span of 16 bases. Germline V gene data show CDR1 as MDHEN and CDR2 as SYDVKM. The CDR3 coding sequence is TGTGCCAGCAGTTATAAGGCGGGGACGGCCTCCTACGAGCAGTACTTC. Protein sequence: CASSYKAGTASYEQYF.

The chain recombines TRBV6-6 with TRBJ1-2; 10 nucleotides match TRBD1. This CDR3 comprises 14 residues. Germline lookup yields CDR1 MNHNY and CDR2 SVGAGI (reference sequence). J lost 7 bases, V lost 4 bases, and 6 bases had no gene match. The CDR3 protein is CASSWGQGIFGYTF. The CDR3 DNA follows: TGTGCCAGCAGTTGGGGACAGGGGATTTTTGGCTACACCTTC.

The chain links TRBV3-1 (or the pseudogene TRBV3-2) to TRBJ2-7; D might be TRBD1 or TRBD2, each matching 5 bases. Germline assignment: CDR1 LGHDT and CDR2 YNNKEL (reference sequence). V was cut by 1 base and J by 2 bases, with 9 bases left in between. The CDR3 is 14 residues long. CDR3 coding DNA: TGTGCCAGCAGCCAAGCCTCGGGACCCTACGAGCAGTACTTC. Amino acids: CASSQASGPYEQYF.

This clone was detected only once. The CDR3 reads CASSLGWTVPYNEQFF. The CDR3 region has the DNA TGTGCCAGCAGCTTGGGGTGGACAGTCCCCTACAATGAGCAGTTCTTC. This chain links TRBV5-8 with TRBJ2-1; D possibly corresponds to TRBD1 (6 bases). With 0 bases removed from V and 2 bases from J, the gap between germline ends came to 12 bases. The germline V gene has CDR1 SGHTS and CDR2 YDEGEE. The CDR3 length is 16 residues.

The chain has TRBV5-1 and TRBJ2-1; 8 nucleotides match TRBD2. There are 15 residues in the CDR3. V lost 1 base to trimming and J lost 5 bases; unmatched junction nucleotides: 5. Germline V lookup: CDR1 SGHRS, CDR2 YFSETQ. CDR3 residues: CASSLIPGGDNEQFF. The CDR3 DNA is TGCGCCAGCAGCTTGATACCCGGGGGGGACAATGAGCAGTTCTTC.

V usage is TRBV7-9 and J usage is TRBJ2-3, with TRBD2 matching over 9 bases. The CDR3 loop spans 15 amino acids. CDR1 and CDR2 (germline): SEHNR, FQNEAQ (reference sequence). V gave up 5 bases and J gave up 6 bases; unmatched junction bases: 9. The CDR3 reads CASSETSGPIDTQYF. Here the CDR3 DNA reads TGTGCCAGCAGCGAGACTAGCGGACCGATCGATACGCAGTATTTT.

The gene calls are TRBV2 and TRBJ1-4; TRBD1 might be the D (6 bases). CDR1 SNHLY and CDR2 FYNNEI come from the germline V gene. V dropped 4 bases and J dropped 4 bases, with 10 bases sitting between them. The CDR3 is made up of 14 amino acids. This CDR3 is CASSGTDYNEKLFF. In DNA, the CDR3 is TGTGCCAGCAGTGGGACAGATTATAATGAAAAACTGTTTTTT.

This chain links TRBV5-1 with TRBJ2-3, with 8 bases aligning to TRBD1. This CDR3 is built from 15 residues. V dropped 4 bases and J dropped 1; count of bases not matched to a gene: 5. Germline V gene lookup returns CDR1 SGHRS and CDR2 YFSETQ. The CDR3: CASSQDRDGTDTQYF. The CDR3 DNA sequence: TGCGCCAGCAGCCAGGACAGGGACGGCACAGATACGCAGTATTTT.

This clone was counted only a few times. V usage is TRBV19 and J usage is TRBJ1-1; D gene uncertain. The CDR3 is made up of 13 amino acids. Germline CDR1 LNHDA, CDR2 SQIVND (reference sequence). Deletions cut 7 bases from V and 3 bases from J, with 12 bases between. DNA for the CDR3: TGTGCCAGTACTACCGCTTGGGACACTGAAGCTTTCTTT. It yields the protein CASTTAWDTEAFF.

This sequence joins TRBV3-1 (or the pseudogene TRBV3-2) and TRBJ2-4, with 10 bases fitting TRBD2. CDR3 size: 15 residues. The V and J ends lost 2 bases and 3 bases, in that order; junction bases with no gene match: 1. The germline V gene encodes CDR1 LGHDT and CDR2 YNNKEL (reference sequence). The CDR3 DNA reads TGTGCCAGCAGCCAACCTAGCGGGAGCAAAAACATTCAGTACTTC. Translated: CASSQPSGSKNIQYF.

V and J are TRBV4-1 and TRBJ1-3, with TRBD1 matching over 9 bases. CDR1 MGHRA and CDR2 YSYEKL come from the germline V gene. This CDR3 contains 17 residues. Trimming at V came to 1 base and at J to 3 bases, leaving 7 bases not matched to a gene. As DNA, the CDR3 is TGCGCCAGCAGCCAAGGGACAGGGGTCCGGTTTGGAAACACCATATATTTT. As protein: CASSQGTGVRFGNTIYF.

This clone was detected once. V usage is TRBV27 and J usage is TRBJ1-4, with TRBD1 identical over 9 bases. With 5 bases clipped from V and 3 bases from J, the junction kept 10 bases outside the gene matches. This CDR3 is built from 17 residues. From germline, CDR1 is MNHEY and CDR2 SMNVEV (reference sequence). The CDR3 is CASSSSGTGSPNEKLFF. The CDR3 DNA reads as TGTGCCAGCAGTAGTTCCGGGACAGGGTCACCTAATGAAAAACTGTTTTTT.

This sequence joins TRBV7-9 and TRBJ2-5, with 9 bases fitting TRBD2. Trimming removed 5 bases from V and 1 base from J; junction bases left unmatched: 5. Germline V gene data show CDR1 as SEHNR and CDR2 as FQNEAQ (reference sequence). This CDR3 has 15 amino acids. The CDR3 protein is CASSKAGGPQETQYF. The CDR3 nucleotides read TGTGCCAGCAGCAAAGCGGGGGGTCCCCAAGAGACCCAGTACTTC.